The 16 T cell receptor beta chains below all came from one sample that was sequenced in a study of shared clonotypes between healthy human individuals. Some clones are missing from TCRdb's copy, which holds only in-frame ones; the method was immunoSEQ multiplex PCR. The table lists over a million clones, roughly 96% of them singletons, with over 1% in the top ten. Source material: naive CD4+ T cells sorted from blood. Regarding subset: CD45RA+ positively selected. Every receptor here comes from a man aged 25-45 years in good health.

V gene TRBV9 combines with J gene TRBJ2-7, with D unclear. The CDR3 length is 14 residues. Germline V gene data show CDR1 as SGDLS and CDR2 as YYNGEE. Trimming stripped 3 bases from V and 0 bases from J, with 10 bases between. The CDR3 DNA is TGTGCCAGCAGCGCGACACAGAACTCCTACGAGCAGTACTTC. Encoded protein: CASSATQNSYEQYF. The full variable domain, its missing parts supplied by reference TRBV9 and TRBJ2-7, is DSGVTQTPKHLITATGQRVTLRCSPRSGDLSVYWYQQSLDQGLQFLIQYYNGEERAKGNILERFSAQQFPDLHSELNLSSLELGDSALYFCASSATQNSYEQYFGPGTRLTVT.

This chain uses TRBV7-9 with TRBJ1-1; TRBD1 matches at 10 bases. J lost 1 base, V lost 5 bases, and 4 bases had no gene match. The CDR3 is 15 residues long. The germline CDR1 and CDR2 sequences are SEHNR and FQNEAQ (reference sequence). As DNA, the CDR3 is TGTGCCAGCAGCACGGGGACAGGGGCGAACACTGAAGCTTTCTTT. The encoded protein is CASSTGTGANTEAFF.

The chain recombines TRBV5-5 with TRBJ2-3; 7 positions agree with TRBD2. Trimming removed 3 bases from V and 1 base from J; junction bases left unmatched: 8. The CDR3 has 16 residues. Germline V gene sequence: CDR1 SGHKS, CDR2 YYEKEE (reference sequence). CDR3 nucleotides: TGTGCCAGCAGCTCCTATAGCGGGTCCCGCACAGATACGCAGTATTTT. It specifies CASSSYSGSRTDTQYF.

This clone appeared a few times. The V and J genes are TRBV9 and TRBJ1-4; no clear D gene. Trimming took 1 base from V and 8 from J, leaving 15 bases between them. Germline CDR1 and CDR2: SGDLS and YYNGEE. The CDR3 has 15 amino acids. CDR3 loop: CASSVLLGDGEKLFF. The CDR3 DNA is TGTGCCAGCAGCGTATTACTCGGAGACGGAGAAAAACTGTTTTTT.

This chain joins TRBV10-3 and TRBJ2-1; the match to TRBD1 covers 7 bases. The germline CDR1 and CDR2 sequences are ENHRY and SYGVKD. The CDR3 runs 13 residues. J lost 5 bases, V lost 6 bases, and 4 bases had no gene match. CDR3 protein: CAISRDRHNEQFF. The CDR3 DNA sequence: TGTGCCATCAGCCGGGACAGACACAATGAGCAGTTCTTC.

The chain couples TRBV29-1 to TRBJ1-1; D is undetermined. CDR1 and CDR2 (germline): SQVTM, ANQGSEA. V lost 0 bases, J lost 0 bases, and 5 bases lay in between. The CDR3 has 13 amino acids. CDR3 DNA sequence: TGCAGCGTTGAAGATCAAATGAACACTGAAGCTTTCTTT. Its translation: CSVEDQMNTEAFF.

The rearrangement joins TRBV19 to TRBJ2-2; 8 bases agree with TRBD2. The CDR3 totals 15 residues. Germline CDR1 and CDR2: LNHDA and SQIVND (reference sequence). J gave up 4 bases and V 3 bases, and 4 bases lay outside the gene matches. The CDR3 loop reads CASSIAGGSTGELFF. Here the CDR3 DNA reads TGTGCCAGTAGTATTGCGGGAGGAAGCACCGGGGAGCTGTTTTTT.

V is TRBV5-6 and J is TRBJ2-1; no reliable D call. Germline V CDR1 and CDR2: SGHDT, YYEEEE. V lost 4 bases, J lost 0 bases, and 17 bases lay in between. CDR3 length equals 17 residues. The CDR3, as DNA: TGTGCCAGCAGCCCTTATGGAACGGAGAACTCCTACAATGAGCAGTTCTTC. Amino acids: CASSPYGTENSYNEQFF. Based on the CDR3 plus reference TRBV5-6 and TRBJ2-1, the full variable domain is DAGVTQSPTHLIKTRGQQVTLRCSPKSGHDTVSWYQQALGQGPQFIFQYYEEEERQRGNFPDRFSGHQFPNYSSELNVNALLLGDSALYLCASSPYGTENSYNEQFFGPGTRLTVL.

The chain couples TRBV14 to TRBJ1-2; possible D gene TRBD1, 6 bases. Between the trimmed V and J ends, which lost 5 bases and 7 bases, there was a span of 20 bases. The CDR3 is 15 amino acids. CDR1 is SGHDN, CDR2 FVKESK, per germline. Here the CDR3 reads CASSSDAGGLSGYTF. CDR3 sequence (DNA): TGTGCCAGCAGCTCCGATGCGGGGGGGCTAAGTGGCTACACCTTC.

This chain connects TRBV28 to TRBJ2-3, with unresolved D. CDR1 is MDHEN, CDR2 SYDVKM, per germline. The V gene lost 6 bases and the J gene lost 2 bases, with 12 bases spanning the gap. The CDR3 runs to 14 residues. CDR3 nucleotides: TGTGCCAGCAGCCCGTCCGAGTTCACAGATACGCAGTATTTT. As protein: CASSPSEFTDTQYF.

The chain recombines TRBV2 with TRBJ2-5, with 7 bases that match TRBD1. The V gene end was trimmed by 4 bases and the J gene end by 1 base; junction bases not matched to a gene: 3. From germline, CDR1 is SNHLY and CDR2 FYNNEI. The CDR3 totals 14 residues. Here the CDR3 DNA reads TGTGCCAGCAGTGCGGGACAGTTCCAAGAGACCCAGTACTTC. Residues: CASSAGQFQETQYF.

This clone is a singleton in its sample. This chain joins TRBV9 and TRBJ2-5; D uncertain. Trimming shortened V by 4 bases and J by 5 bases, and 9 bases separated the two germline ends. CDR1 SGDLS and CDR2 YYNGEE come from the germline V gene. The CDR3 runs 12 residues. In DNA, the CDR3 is TGTGCCAGCAGCTCCCGTTCGGAGACCCAGTACTTC. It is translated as CASSSRSETQYF.

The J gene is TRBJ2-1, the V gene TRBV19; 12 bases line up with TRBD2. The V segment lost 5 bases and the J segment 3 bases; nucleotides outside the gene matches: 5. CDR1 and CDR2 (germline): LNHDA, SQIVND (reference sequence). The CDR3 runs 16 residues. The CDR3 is CASSERTSGDYNEQFF. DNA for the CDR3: TGTGCCAGTAGTGAAAGGACTAGCGGGGACTACAATGAGCAGTTCTTC.

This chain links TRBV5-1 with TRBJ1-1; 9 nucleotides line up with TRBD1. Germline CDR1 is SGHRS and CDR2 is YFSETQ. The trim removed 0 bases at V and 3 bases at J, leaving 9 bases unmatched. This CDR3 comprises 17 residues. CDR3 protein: CASSLGDREFLDTEAFF. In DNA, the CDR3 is TGCGCCAGCAGCTTGGGGGACAGGGAATTTTTGGACACTGAAGCTTTCTTT.

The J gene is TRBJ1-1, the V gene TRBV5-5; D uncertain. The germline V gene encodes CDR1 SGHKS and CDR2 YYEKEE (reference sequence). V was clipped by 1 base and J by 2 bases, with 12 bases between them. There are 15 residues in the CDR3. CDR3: CASSLILQINTEAFF. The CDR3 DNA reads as TGTGCCAGCAGCTTGATTCTTCAGATAAACACTGAAGCTTTCTTT.

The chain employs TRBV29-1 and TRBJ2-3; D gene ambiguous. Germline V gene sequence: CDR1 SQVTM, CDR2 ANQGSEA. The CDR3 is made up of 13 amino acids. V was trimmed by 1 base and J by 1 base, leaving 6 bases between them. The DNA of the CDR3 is TGCAGCGTTGAAGGGCCGGGCACAGATACGCAGTATTTT. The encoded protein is CSVEGPGTDTQYF.